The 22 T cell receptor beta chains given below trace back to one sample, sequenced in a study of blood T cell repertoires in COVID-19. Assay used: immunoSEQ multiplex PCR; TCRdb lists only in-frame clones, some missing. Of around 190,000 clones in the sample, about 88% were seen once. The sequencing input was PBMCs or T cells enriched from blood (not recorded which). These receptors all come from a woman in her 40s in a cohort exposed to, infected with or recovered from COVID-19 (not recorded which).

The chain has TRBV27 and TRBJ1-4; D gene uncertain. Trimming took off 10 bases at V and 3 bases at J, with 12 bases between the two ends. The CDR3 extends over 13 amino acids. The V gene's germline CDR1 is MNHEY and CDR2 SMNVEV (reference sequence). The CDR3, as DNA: TGTGCCACCTCACTTCTTGCTAATGAAAAACTGTTTTTT. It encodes CATSLLANEKLFF.

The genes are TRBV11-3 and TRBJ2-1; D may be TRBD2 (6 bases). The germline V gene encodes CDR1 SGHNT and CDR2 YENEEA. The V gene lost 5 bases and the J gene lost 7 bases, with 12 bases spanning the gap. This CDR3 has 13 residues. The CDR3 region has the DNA TGTGCCAGCAGCCCGCGACTAGTAAATGAGCAGTTCTTC. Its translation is CASSPRLVNEQFF.

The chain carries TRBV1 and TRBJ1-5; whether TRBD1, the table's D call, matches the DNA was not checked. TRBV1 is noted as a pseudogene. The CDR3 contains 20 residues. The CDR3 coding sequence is TGCACCAGCAGCCAATTGGGCCTGATAAATCGTCGGGACAGGGGCCCAGCCCAGCATTTT. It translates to CTSSQLGLINRRDRGPAQHF.

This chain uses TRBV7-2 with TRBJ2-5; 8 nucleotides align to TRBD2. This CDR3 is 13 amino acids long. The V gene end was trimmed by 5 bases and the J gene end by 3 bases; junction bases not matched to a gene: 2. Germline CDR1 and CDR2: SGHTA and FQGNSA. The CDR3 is CASSLLAEETQYF. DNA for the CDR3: TGTGCCAGCAGCCTACTAGCGGAAGAGACCCAGTACTTC. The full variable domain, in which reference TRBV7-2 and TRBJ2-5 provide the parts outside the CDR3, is GAGVSQSPSNKVTEKGKDVELRCDPISGHTALYWYRQSLGQGLEFLIYFQGNSAPDKSGLPSDRFSAERTGGSVSTLTIQRTQQEDSAVYLCASSLLAEETQYFGPGTRLLVL.

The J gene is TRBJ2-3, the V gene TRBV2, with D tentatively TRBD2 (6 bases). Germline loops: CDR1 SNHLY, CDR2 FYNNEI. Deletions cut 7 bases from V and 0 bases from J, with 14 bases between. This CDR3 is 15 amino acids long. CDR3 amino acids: CASKQRGISTDTQYF. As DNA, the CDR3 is TGTGCCAGCAAACAACGGGGGATAAGCACAGATACGCAGTATTTT.

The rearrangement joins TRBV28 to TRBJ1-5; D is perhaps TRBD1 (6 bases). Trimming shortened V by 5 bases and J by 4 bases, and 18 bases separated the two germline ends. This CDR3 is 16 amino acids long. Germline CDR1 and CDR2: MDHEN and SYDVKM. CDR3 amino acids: CASSEVWSRGNQPQHF. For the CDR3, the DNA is TGTGCCAGCAGTGAAGTTTGGTCTAGGGGGAATCAGCCCCAGCATTTT.

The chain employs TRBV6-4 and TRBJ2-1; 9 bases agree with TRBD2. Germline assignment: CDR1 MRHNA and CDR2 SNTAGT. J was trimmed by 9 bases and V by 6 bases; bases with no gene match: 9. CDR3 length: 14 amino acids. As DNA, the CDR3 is TGTGCCAGCAGGCCCGATAGGACTAGCGCTGAGCAGTTCTTC. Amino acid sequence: CASRPDRTSAEQFF.

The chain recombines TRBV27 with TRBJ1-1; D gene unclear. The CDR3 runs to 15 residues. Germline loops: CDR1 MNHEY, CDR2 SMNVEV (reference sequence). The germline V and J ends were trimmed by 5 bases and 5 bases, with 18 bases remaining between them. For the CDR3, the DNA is TGTGCCAGCAGTAAACGGCAGAGGTTTTATACTGAAGCTTTCTTT. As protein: CASSKRQRFYTEAFF.

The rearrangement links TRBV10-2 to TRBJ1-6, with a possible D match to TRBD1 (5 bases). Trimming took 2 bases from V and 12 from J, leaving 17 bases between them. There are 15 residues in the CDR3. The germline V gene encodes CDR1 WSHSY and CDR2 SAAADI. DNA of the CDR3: TGCGCCAGCAGTGAGAGGGCAGGGACTTTTTTACCCCTCCACTTT. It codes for CASSERAGTFLPLHF.

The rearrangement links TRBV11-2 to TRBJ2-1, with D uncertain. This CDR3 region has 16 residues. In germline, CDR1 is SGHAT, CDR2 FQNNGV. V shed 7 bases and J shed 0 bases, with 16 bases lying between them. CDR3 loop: CASTSSMSGSYNEQFF. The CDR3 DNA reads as TGTGCCAGCACCTCTTCCATGTCGGGCTCCTACAATGAGCAGTTCTTC.

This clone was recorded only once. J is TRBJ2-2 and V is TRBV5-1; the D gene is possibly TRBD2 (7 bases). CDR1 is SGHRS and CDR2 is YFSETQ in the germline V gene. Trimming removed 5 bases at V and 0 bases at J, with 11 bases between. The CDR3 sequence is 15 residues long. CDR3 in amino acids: CASRVGGANTGELFF. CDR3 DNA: TGCGCCAGCAGAGTAGGGGGGGCGAACACCGGGGAGCTGTTTTTT.

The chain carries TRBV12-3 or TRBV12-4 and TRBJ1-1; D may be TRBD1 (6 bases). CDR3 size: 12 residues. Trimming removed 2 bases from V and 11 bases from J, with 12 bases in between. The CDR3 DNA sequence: TGTGCCAGCAGTTTATCCAGGGGTCGTGCTTTCTTT. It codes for CASSLSRGRAFF.

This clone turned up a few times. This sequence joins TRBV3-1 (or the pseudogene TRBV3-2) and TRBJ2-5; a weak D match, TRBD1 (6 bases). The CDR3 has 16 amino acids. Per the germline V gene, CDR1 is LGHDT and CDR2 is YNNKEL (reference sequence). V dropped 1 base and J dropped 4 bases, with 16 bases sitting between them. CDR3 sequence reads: CASSQGASQGGETQYF. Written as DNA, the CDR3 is TGTGCCAGCAGCCAAGGGGCTAGCCAAGGGGGAGAGACCCAGTACTTC.

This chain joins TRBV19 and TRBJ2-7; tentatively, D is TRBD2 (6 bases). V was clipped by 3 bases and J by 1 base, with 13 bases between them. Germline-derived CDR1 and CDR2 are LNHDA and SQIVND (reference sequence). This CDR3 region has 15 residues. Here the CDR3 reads CASSMVGEASYEQYF. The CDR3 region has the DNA TGTGCCAGTAGTATGGTCGGGGAGGCTTCCTACGAGCAGTACTTC.

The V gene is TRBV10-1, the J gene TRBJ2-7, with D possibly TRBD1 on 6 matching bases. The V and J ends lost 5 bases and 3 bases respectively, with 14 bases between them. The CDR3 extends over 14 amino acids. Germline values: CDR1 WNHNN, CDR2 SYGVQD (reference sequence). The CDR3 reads CASSRTAHGYEQYF. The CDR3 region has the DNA TGCGCCAGCAGTCGGACAGCTCATGGCTACGAGCAGTACTTC.

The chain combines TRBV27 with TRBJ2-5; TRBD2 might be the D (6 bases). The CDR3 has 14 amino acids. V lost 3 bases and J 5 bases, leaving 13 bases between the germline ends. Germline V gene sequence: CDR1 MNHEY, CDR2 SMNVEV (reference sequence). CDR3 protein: CASSFRGIAETQYF. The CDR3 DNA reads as TGTGCCAGCAGTTTTCGCGGGATTGCGGAGACCCAGTACTTC.

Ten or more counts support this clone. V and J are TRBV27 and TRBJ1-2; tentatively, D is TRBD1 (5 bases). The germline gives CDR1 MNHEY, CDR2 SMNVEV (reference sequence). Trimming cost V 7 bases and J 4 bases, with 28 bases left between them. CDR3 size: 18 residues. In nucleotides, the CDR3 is TGTGCCAGCATTTCTAAGGGGACTGACTATCAAAGGGGCTATGGCTACACCTTC. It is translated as CASISKGTDYQRGYGYTF.

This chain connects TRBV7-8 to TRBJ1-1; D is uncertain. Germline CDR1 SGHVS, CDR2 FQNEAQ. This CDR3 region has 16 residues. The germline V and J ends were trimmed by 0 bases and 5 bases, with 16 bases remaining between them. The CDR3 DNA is TGTGCCAGCAGCTTAGCTCCCATGGGTAGCGTGACTGAAGCTTTCTTT. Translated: CASSLAPMGSVTEAFF.

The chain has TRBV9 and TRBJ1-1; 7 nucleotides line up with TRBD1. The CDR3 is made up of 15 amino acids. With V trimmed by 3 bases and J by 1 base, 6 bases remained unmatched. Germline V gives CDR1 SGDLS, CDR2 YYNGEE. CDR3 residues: CASSARDSRNTEAFF. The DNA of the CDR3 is TGTGCCAGCAGCGCCCGGGACAGTAGGAACACTGAAGCTTTCTTT.

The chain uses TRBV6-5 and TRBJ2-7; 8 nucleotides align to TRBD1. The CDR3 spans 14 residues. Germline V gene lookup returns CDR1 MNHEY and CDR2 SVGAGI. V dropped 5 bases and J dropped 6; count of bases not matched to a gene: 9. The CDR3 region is CASSTEWTGTEQYF. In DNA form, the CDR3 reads TGTGCCAGCAGTACGGAATGGACAGGGACCGAGCAGTACTTC.

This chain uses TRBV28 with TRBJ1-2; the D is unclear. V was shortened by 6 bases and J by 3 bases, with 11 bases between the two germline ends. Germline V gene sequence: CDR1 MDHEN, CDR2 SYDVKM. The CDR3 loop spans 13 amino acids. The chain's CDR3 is CASSSGFDYGYTF. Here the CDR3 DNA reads TGTGCCAGCAGCTCAGGATTCGACTATGGCTACACCTTC.

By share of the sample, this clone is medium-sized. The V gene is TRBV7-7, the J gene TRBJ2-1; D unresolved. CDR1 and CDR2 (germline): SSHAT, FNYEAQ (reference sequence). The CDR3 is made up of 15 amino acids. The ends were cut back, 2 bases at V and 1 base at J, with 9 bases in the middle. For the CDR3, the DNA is TGTGCCAGCAGCTTACGGTCTGAGTCCTACAATGAGCAGTTCTTC. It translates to CASSLRSESYNEQFF.